These 9 T cell receptor beta chains were sequenced from one sample in a study of cytomegalovirus exposure and HLA in healthy donors. Researchers ran the PCR with 60 Vbeta and 13 Jbeta primers. Only in-frame clones appear in the TCRdb table, and some are missing; sequencing was by immunoSEQ multiplex PCR. The sample records tens of thousands of clones, 6% to 9% being singletons. Sequencing was done on a sample of PBMCs. The origin of the receptors is a man in his fifties or sixties in good health and CMV-seronegative.

This rearrangement joins TRBV29-1 to TRBJ1-1, with D perhaps matching TRBD1 (5 bases). CDR3 length: 13 amino acids. CDR1 and CDR2 from the germline V gene are SQVTM and ANQGSEA. V lost 4 bases and J 5 bases, leaving 14 bases between the germline ends. Here the CDR3 reads CSVVQGRGTEAFF. The CDR3 DNA follows: TGCAGCGTTGTGCAGGGAAGGGGTACTGAAGCTTTCTTT.

The chain has TRBV6-6 and TRBJ1-1; D unresolved. Germline V gene sequence: CDR1 MNHNY, CDR2 SVGAGI (reference sequence). This CDR3 contains 14 residues. Trimming shortened V by 4 bases and J by 4 bases, and 13 bases separated the two germline ends. CDR3 bases: TGTGCCAGCAGTTTCGCGGGATATGGCACTGAAGCTTTCTTT. It specifies CASSFAGYGTEAFF.

This clone showed up just a few times. This sequence joins TRBV27 and TRBJ2-7; D is possibly TRBD2 (6 bases). The V and J ends lost 4 bases and 2 bases respectively, with 12 bases between them. CDR3 length equals 14 residues. Germline CDR1 and CDR2: MNHEY and SMNVEV (reference sequence). The CDR3: CASSSLREPYEQYF. CDR3 DNA sequence: TGTGCCAGCAGTTCTCTTCGGGAGCCCTACGAGCAGTACTTC.

This clone has a handful of counts. The rearrangement joins TRBV5-1 to TRBJ1-3; D unclear. V was trimmed by 1 base and J by 4 bases, leaving 9 bases between them. CDR1 SGHRS and CDR2 YFSETQ come from the germline V gene. The CDR3 extends over 14 amino acids. Written as DNA, the CDR3 is TGCGCCAGCAGCTTGACGGGGTTGGGAAACACCATATATTTT. Encoded protein: CASSLTGLGNTIYF.

The table lists this clone with many counts. The gene calls are TRBV11-3 and TRBJ2-2; 11 positions agree with TRBD2. This CDR3 is built from 16 residues. Germline V gives CDR1 SGHNT, CDR2 YENEEA. Trimming at V came to 5 bases and at J to 1 base, leaving 3 bases not matched to a gene. CDR3 region: CASSNLAGGNTGELFF. The DNA of the CDR3 is TGTGCCAGCAGCAACCTAGCGGGGGGGAACACCGGGGAGCTGTTTTTT. Full variable domain (outside the CDR3, taken from reference TRBV11-3 and TRBJ2-2): EAGVVQSPRYKIIEKKQPVAFWCNPISGHNTLYWYLQNLGQGPELLIRYENEEAVDDSQLPKDRFSAERLKGVDSTLKIQPAELGDSAVYLCASSNLAGGNTGELFFGEGSRLTVL.

This clone was counted between two and nine times. V is TRBV6-5 and J is TRBJ2-7; D possibly corresponds to TRBD1 (6 bases). CDR1 is MNHEY and CDR2 is SVGAGI in the germline V gene. Trimming shortened V by 0 bases and J by 4 bases, and 13 bases separated the two germline ends. The CDR3 extends over 15 amino acids. This CDR3 reads CASSYSSGDIYEQYF. In nucleotides, the CDR3 is TGTGCCAGCAGTTACTCGTCCGGGGACATATACGAGCAGTACTTC.

The chain employs TRBV27 and TRBJ2-7; D remains unclear. This CDR3 comprises 13 residues. Germline V gives CDR1 MNHEY, CDR2 SMNVEV (reference sequence). V dropped 5 bases and J dropped 3 bases, with 11 bases sitting between them. The CDR3 nucleotides are TGTGCCAGCAGTGACACCCCATTCTACGAGCAGTACTTC. Encoded protein: CASSDTPFYEQYF.

This clone has a handful of counts. This CDR3 reads CASSYPGQGTTEAFF. In DNA, the CDR3 is TGTGCCAGCAGTTACCCGGGACAGGGGACGACTGAAGCTTTCTTT. The chain carries TRBV6-5 and TRBJ1-1; 10 bases align to TRBD1. Germline V gives CDR1 MNHEY, CDR2 SVGAGI. V was clipped by 2 bases and J by 5 bases; unmatched bases: 5. The CDR3 contains 15 residues.

This clone has a handful of counts. The chain employs TRBV27 and TRBJ2-7; TRBD2 agrees at 9 bases. Germline CDR1 and CDR2: MNHEY and SMNVEV (reference sequence). This CDR3 region has 14 residues. V lost 4 bases and J lost 2; bases outside the gene matches: 3. CDR3 residues: CASSSTSGTYEQYF. The CDR3 nucleotides read TGTGCCAGCAGTTCGACTAGCGGAACCTACGAGCAGTACTTC.